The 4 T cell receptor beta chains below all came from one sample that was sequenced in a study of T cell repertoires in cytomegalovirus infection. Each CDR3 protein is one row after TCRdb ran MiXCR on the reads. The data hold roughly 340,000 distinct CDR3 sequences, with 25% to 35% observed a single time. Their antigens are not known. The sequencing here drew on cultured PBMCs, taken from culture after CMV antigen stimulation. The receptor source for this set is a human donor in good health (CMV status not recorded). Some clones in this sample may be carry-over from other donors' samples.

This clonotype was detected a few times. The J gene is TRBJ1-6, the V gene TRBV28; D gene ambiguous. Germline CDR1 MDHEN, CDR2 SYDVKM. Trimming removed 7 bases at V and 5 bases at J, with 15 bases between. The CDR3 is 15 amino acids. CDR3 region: CASNQDLGNNSPLHF. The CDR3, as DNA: TGTGCCAGCAATCAGGATTTAGGAAATAATTCACCCCTCCACTTT.

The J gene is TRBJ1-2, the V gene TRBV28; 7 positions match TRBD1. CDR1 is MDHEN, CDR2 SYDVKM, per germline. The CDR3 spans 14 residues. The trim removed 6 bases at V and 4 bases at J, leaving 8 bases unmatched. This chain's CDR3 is CASRNTGEAYGYTF. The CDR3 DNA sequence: TGTGCCAGCAGAAATACAGGGGAAGCCTATGGCTACACCTTC.

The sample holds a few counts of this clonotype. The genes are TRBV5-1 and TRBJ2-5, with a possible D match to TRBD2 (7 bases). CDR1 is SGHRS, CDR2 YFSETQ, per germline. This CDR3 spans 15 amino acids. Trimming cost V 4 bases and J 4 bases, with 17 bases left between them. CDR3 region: CASSKTSGEGETQYF. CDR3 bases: TGCGCCAGCAGCAAAACCTCAGGGGAGGGAGAGACCCAGTACTTC.

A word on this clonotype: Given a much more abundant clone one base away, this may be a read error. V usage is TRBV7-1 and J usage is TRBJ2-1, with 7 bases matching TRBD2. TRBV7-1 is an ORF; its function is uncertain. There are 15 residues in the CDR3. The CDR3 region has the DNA TGTGTCAGCAGCCGTGACTTAGCGGGCACCCATGAGCAGTTCTTC. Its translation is CVSSRDLAGTHEQFF.